This T cell receptor beta chain was found in a study of blood T cell repertoires in COVID-19. Study background: Some COVID-19 samples were acute and others convalescent; all came from the United States, Italy and Spain. In each case, the material was cDNA or gDNA derived from T cells, B-cell-depleted T cells, or PBMCs.

The germline V and J ends were trimmed by 1 base and 7 bases, with 16 bases remaining between them. CDR3 length: 15 amino acids. Germline V gene data show CDR1 as MGHRA and CDR2 as YSYEKL. Per the study methods: The authors estimated nucleated cell counts from reference gene primer amplification. The method was immunoSEQ multiplex PCR; TCRdb's version includes in-frame clones alone and lacks a portion of them. V, J and clone size reflect that table, while D and trimming were determined from the DNA. Of over 250,000 clones detected, 75% to 90% appear once; the ten largest clones hold more than 9.5%. The receptor was derived from a woman aged 65 to 85 with acute or convalescent COVID-19. The sequenced sample was peripheral blood. The rearrangement uses TRBV4-1 and TRBJ1-1; perhaps TRBD1 as D (5 bases). The CDR3 DNA sequence: TGCGCCAGCAGCCAAGGCGGACCGAGGAGGGGTGAAGCTTTCTTT. Residues: CASSQGGPRRGEAFF.